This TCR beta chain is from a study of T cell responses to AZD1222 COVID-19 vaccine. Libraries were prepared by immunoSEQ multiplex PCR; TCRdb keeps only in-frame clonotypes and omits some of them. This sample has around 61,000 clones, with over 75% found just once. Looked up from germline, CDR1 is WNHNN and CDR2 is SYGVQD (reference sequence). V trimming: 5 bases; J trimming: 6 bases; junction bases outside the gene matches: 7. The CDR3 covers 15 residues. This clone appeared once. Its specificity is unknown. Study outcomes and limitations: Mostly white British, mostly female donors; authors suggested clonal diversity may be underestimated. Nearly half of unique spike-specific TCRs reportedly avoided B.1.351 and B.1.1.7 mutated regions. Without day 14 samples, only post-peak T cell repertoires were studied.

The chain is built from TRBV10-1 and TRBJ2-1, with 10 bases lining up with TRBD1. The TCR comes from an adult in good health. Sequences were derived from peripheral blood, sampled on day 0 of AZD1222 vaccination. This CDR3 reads CASSMTGGASNEQFF. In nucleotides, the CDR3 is TGCGCCAGCAGTATGACAGGGGGCGCGAGCAATGAGCAGTTCTTC.